The clone carrying this T cell receptor beta chain has just a few counts. No antigen is known for it. The treatment denotes: approximately 9-day PBMC culture with coronavirus spike peptide pools or control peptides (ViraFEST assay). CD4+ T-cell collection from the unexposed donor predated the COVID-19 pandemic (2011-2018). This specimen belongs to a study of vaccination and CD4 T cells after COVID-19. About the study: A median of roughly 72 days (range 14 to 241) separated dose two from the taking of post-vaccine samples. Cultures acting as controls obtained a CEFX pool, an HIV-1 Nef pool, or no peptide.

General observations from the study: The median proportion of reactive clones detected only post-vaccination in convalescent patients was roughly 90%.

At the Johns Hopkins FTIC core, DNA taken from cultured CD4+ T cells was sequenced by way of the Oncomine TCR Beta short-read assay. Genomic DNA was taken out of cultured CD4+ T cells by extraction. TCRdb passed the PCR reads through MiXCR, listing each CDR3 protein once. The sample shows roughly 7,600 distinct CDR3 sequences, roughly 40% of them seen only once. CDR1 MNHEY and CDR2 SVGAGI come from the germline V gene. V gave up 2 bases and J gave up 2 bases, with 6 bases separating them. This CDR3 contains 13 residues. The chain has TRBV6-5 and TRBJ1-1; TRBD1 might be the D (5 bases). This receptor was identified in a human donor in good health. Sequences were obtained from CD4+ T cells from blood, cultured in vitro. CDR3 in amino acids: CASSYGQNTEAFF. The CDR3 coding sequence is TGTGCCAGCAGTTACGGACAAAACACTGAAGCTTTCTTT.